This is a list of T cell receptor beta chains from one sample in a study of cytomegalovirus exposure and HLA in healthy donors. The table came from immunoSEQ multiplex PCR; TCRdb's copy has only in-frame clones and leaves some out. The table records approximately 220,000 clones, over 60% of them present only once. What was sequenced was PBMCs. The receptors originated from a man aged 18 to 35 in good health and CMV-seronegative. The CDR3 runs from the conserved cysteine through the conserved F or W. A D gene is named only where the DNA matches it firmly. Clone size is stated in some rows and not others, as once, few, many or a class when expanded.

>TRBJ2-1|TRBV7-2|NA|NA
CASSLVGSRGDEQFF
TGTGCCAGCAGCTTAGTGGGTAGCAGAGGCGATGAGCAGTTCTTC
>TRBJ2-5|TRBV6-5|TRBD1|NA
CASSYSPLGTGDQYF
TGTGCCAGCAGTTACTCCCCCCTAGGAACAGGGGACCAGTACTTC
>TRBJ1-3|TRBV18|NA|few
CASSPDRGNTIYF
TGTGCCAGCTCACCCGACAGGGGAAACACCATATATTTT
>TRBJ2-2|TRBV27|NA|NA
CASSPLLAASSTGELFF
TGTGCCAGCAGTCCCCTACTAGCAGCCAGCTCCACCGGGGAGCTGTTTTTT
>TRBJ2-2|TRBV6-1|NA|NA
CASSSPTVNTGELFF
TGTGCCAGCAGTTCCCCCACAGTGAACACCGGGGAGCTGTTTTTT
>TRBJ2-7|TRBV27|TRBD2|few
CASSGLAVSYEQYF
TGTGCCAGCAGTGGCCTAGCGGTGTCCTACGAGCAGTACTTC
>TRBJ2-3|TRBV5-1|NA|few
CASSVGSTDTQYF
TGCGCCAGCAGCGTCGGGAGTACAGATACGCAGTATTTT
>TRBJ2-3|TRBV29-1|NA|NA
CSVYGQTDTQYF
TGCAGCGTTTACGGACAGACAGATACGCAGTATTTT
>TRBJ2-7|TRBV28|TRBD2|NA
CASSLGFSYSGSEQYF
TGTGCCAGCAGTTTAGGTTTTAGCTATAGCGGGAGTGAGCAGTACTTC
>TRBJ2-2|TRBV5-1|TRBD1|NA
CASSEGQGTGTGELFF
TGCGCCAGCAGCGAGGGACAGGGGACGGGGACCGGGGAGCTGTTTTTT
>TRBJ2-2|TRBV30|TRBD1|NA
CAWSRQGYTGELFF
TGTGCCTGGAGTCGACAGGGGTACACCGGGGAGCTGTTTTTT
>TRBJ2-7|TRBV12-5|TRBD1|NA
CASAWDSSYEQYF
TGTGCTAGTGCTTGGGACAGTTCCTACGAGCAGTACTTC
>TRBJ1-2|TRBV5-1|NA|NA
CASSLDRAGYGYTF
TGCGCCAGCAGCTTGGACAGGGCGGGCTATGGCTACACCTTC
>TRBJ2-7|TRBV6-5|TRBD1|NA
CASSVRDREGQYF
TGTGCCAGCAGTGTTCGGGACAGGGAGGGGCAGTACTTC
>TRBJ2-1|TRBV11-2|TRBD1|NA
CASRTLDRGVFHNEQFF
TGTGCCAGCAGGACCCTTGACAGGGGGGTTTTCCACAATGAGCAGTTCTTC
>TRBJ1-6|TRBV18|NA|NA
CASSPGHGSEPLHF
TGTGCCAGCTCACCGGGACACGGCTCGGAACCCCTCCACTTT
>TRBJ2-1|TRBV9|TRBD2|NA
CASSGSGRDYNEQFF
TGTGCCAGCAGCGGTAGCGGGAGGGACTACAATGAGCAGTTCTTC
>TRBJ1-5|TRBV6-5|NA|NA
CASSYSYATNQPQHF
TGTGCCAGCAGTTACTCTTACGCTACCAATCAGCCCCAGCATTTT
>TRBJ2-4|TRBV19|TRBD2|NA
CATLSGREGKNIQYF
TGTGCCACCCTAAGCGGGAGAGAGGGCAAAAACATTCAGTACTTC
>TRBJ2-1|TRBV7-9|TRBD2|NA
CASGWAGGGSYNEQFF
TGTGCCAGCGGGTGGGCGGGAGGGGGCTCCTACAATGAGCAGTTCTTC
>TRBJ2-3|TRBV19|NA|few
CASSMGGTDTQYF
TGTGCCAGTAGTATGGGAGGCACAGATACGCAGTATTTT
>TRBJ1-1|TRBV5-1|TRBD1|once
CASSLLTGVNTEAFF
TGCGCCAGCAGCTTACTTACAGGGGTGAACACTGAAGCTTTCTTT
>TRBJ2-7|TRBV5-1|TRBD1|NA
CASSTGQGNLFYEQYF
TGCGCCAGCAGCACAGGACAGGGGAATCTCTTCTACGAGCAGTACTTC
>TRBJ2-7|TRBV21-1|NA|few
CASSKAHRGSGRYEQYF
TGTGCCAGCAGCAAAGCGCATAGGGGGTCGGGTAGGTACGAGCAGTACTTC
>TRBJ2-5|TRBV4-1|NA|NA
CASGLLVGETQYF
TGCGCCAGCGGGCTACTTGTGGGAGAGACCCAGTACTTC
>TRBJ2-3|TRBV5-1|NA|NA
CASSLRAGPSTDTQYF
TGCGCCAGCAGCTTGCGGGCGGGCCCTAGCACAGATACGCAGTATTTT
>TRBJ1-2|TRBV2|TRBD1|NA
CASSDPGQGKNYGYTF
TGTGCCAGCAGTGACCCGGGACAGGGAAAAAACTATGGCTACACCTTC
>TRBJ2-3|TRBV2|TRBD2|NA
CASSEALAGTDTQYF
TGTGCCAGCAGTGAAGCGCTAGCGGGCACAGATACGCAGTATTTT
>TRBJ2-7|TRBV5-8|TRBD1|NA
CASSSRQGYEQYF
TGTGCCAGCAGCTCCCGACAGGGCTACGAGCAGTACTTC
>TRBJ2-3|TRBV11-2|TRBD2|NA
CASSSTSGRAAWTDTQYF
TGTGCCAGCAGCTCCACTAGCGGGAGGGCCGCTTGGACAGATACGCAGTATTTT
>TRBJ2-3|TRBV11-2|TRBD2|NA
CASSGVGGGTTDTQYF
TGTGCCAGCAGCGGAGTGGGGGGAGGGACCACAGATACGCAGTATTTT
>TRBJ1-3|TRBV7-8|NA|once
CASSNGNTIYF
TGTGCCAGTTCCAATGGAAACACCATATATTTT
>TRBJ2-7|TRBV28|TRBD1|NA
CASNEQGADEQYF
TGTGCCAGCAACGAACAGGGGGCGGACGAGCAGTACTTC
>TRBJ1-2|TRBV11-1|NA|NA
CASTLGPGPSYGYTF
TGTGCCAGCACCCTTGGGCCAGGGCCTTCCTATGGCTACACCTTC
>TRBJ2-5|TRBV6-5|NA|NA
CASSYSGTLQETQYF
TGTGCCAGCAGTTACTCTGGGACACTCCAAGAGACCCAGTACTTC
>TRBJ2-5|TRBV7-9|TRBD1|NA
CASSSQTGGPQETQYF
TGTGCCAGCAGCTCCCAGACAGGGGGCCCCCAAGAGACCCAGTACTTC
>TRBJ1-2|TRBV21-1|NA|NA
CASSPQIQGALNYGYTF
TGTGCCAGCAGCCCCCAGATACAGGGGGCTCTCAACTATGGCTACACCTTC
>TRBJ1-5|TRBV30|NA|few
CAWSAYGGDQPQHF
TGTGCCTGGAGTGCATACGGGGGGGATCAGCCCCAGCATTTT
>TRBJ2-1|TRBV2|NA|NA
CASSDGGGGGNEQFF
TGTGCCAGCAGTGACGGCGGAGGGGGGGGCAATGAGCAGTTCTTC